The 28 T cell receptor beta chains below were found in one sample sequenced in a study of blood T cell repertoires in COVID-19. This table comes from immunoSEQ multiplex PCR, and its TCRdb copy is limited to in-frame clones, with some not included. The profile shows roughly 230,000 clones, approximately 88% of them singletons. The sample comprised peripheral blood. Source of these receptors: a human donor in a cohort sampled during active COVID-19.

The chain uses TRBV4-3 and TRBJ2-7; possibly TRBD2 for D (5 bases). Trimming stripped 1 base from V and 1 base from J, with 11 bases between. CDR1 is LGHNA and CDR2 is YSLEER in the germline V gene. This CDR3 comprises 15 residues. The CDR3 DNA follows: TGCGCCAGCAGCCAAGGATTAGCGCAATCCTACGAGCAGTACTTC. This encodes CASSQGLAQSYEQYF.

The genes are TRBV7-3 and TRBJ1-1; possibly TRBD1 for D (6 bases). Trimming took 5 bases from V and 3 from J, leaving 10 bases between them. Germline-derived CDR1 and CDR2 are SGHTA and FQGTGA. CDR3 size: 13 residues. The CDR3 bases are TGTGCCAGCAGCCCGACAGGTGACACTGAAGCTTTCTTT. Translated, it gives CASSPTGDTEAFF.

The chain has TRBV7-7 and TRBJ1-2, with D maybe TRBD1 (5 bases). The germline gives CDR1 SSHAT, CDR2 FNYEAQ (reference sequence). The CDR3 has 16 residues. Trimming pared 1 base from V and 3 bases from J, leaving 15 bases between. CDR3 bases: TGTGCCAGCAGCTTAGTTCCAGGGAATGATTACTATGGCTACACCTTC. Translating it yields CASSLVPGNDYYGYTF.

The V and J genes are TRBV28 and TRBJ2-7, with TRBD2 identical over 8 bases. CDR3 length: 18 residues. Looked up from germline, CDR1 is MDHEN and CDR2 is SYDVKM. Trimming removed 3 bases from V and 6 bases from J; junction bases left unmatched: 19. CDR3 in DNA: TGTGCCAGCAGTTTTCCCCCCGGGAAGCGGGGGACATTGATCGAGCAGTACTTC. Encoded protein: CASSFPPGKRGTLIEQYF.

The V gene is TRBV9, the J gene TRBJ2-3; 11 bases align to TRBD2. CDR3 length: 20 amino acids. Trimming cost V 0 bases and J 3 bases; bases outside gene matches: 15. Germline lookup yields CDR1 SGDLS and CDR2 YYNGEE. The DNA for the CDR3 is TGTGCCAGCAGCGTAGTAGTAGCGGGGGGGCCCTGGCCAAGTACAGATACGCAGTATTTT. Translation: CASSVVVAGGPWPSTDTQYF.

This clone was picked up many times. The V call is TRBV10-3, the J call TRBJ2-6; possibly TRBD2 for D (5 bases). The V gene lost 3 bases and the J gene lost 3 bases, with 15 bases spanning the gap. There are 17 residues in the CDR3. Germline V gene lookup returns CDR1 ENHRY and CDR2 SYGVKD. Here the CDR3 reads CAISEYTGGHGANVLTF. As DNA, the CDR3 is TGTGCCATCAGTGAATACACCGGAGGTCATGGGGCCAACGTCCTGACTTTC.

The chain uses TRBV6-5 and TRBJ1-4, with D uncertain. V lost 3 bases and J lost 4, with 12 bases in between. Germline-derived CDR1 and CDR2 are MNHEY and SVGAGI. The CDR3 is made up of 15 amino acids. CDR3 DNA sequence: TGTGCCAGCAGTTATTTGGGCGGACTTAATGAAAAACTGTTTTTT. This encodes CASSYLGGLNEKLFF.

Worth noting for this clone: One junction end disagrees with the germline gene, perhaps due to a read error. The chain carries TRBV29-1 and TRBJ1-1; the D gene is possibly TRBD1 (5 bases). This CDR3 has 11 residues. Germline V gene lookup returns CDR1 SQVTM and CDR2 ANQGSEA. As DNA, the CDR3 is TGCAGCGTTGAGGCGACAGTTGAAACTTTCTTT. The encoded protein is CSVEATVETFF.

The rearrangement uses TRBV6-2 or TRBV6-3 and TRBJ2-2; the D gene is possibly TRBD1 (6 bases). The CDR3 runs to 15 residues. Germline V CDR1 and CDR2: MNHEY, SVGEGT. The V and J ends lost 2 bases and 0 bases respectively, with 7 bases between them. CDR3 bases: TGTGCCAGCAGTTACGGGACACCGAACACCGGGGAGCTGTTTTTT. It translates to CASSYGTPNTGELFF.

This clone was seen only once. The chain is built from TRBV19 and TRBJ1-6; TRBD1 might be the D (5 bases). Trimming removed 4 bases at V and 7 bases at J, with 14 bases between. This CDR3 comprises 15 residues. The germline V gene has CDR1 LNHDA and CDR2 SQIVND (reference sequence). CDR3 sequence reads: CASSSGAGRNSPLHF. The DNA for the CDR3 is TGTGCCAGTAGTAGCGGGGCGGGAAGGAATTCACCCCTCCACTTT.

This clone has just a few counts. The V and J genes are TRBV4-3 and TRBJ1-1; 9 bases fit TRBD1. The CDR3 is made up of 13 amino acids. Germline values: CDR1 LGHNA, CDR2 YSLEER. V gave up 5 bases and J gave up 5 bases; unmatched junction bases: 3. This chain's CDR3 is CASSWDRETEAFF. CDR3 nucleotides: TGCGCCAGCAGCTGGGACAGGGAGACTGAAGCTTTCTTT.

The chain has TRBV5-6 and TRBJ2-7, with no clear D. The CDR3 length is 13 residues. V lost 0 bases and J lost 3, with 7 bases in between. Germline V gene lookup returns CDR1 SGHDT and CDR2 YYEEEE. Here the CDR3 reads CASSLGRHYEQYF. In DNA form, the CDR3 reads TGTGCCAGCAGCTTGGGCAGACACTACGAGCAGTACTTC.

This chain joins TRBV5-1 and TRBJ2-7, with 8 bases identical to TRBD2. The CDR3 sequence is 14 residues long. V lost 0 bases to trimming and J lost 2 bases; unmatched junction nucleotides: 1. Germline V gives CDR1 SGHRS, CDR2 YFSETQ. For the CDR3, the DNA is TGCGCCAGCAGCTTGGAGGGACTAGCCTACGAGCAGTACTTC. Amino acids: CASSLEGLAYEQYF.

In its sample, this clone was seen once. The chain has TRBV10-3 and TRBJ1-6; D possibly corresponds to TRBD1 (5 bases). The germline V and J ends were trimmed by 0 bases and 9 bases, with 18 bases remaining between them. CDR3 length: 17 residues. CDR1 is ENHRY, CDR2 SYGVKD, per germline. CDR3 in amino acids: CAISESTPSEGVSPLHF. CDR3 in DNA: TGTGCCATCAGTGAGTCGACACCCTCAGAAGGGGTTTCACCCCTCCACTTT.

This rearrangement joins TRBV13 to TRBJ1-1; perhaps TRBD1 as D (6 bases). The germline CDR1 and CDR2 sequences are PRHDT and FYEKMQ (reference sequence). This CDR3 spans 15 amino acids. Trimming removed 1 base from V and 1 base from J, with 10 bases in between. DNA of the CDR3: TGTGCCAGCAGCTTAGTCAGGGGCCCGAACACTGAAGCTTTCTTT. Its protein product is CASSLVRGPNTEAFF.

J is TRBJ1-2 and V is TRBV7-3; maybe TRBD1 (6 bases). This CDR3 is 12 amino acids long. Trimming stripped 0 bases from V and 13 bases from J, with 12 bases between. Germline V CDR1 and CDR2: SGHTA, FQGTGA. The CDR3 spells CASSLTATGLTF. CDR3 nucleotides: TGTGCCAGCAGCTTAACGGCGACAGGACTCACCTTC.

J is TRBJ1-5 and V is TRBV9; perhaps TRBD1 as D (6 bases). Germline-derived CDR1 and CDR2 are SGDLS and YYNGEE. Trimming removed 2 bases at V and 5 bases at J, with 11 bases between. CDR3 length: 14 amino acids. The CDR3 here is CASSVGGADQPQHF. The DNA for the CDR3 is TGTGCCAGCAGCGTGGGGGGGGCTGATCAGCCCCAGCATTTT.

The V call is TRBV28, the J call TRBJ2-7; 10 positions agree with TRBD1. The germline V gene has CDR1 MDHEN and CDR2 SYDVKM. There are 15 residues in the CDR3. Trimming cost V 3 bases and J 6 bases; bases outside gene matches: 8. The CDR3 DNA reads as TGTGCCAGCAGTTTGTTCGGGACAGGGGTTTCCGAGCAGTACTTC. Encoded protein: CASSLFGTGVSEQYF.

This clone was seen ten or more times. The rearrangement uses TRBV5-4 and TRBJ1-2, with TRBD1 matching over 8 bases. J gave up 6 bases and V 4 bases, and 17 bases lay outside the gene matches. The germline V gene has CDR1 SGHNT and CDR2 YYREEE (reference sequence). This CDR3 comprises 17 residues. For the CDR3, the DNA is TGTGCCAGCAGCCCCTCCCCGGACAGGGTAGGTCAGCATGGCTACACCTTC. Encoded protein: CASSPSPDRVGQHGYTF.

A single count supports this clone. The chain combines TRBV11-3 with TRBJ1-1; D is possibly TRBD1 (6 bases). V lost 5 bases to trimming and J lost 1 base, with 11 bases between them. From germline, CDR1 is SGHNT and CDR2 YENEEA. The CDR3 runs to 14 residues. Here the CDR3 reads CASSLQGGNTEAFF. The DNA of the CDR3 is TGTGCCAGCAGCCTACAGGGTGGGAACACTGAAGCTTTCTTT.

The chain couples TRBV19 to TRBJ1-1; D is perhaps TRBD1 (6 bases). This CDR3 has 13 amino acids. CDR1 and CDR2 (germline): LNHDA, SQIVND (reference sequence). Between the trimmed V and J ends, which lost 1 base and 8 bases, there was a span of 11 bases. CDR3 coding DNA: TGTGCCAGTAGTATAGCCCGACAGGCAGAAGCTTTCTTT. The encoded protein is CASSIARQAEAFF.

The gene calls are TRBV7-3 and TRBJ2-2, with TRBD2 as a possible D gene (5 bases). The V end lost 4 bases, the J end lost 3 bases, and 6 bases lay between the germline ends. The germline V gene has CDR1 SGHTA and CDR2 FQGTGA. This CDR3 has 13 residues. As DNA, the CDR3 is TGTGCCAGCAGCTCGGACTACACCGGGGAGCTGTTTTTT. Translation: CASSSDYTGELFF.

The CDR3 coding sequence is TGTGCCAGCAGCCCCCCGGTCCGGGCTAGCGGGGGGACGACCCAGTACTTC. Translating gives CASSPPVRASGGTTQYF. The chain is built from TRBV14 and TRBJ2-5; 11 bases match TRBD2. V gave up 4 bases and J gave up 7 bases; unmatched junction bases: 14. Germline lookup yields CDR1 SGHDN and CDR2 FVKESK. The CDR3 contains 17 residues.

The CDR3 spells CASSLGGGLQYEQYF. CDR3 coding DNA: TGTGCCAGCAGCTTAGGGGGGGGACTACAATACGAGCAGTACTTC. V is TRBV7-2 and J is TRBJ2-7; 7 bases match TRBD2. This CDR3 has 15 residues. Looked up from germline, CDR1 is SGHTA and CDR2 is FQGNSA. V dropped 1 base and J dropped 4; count of bases not matched to a gene: 7.

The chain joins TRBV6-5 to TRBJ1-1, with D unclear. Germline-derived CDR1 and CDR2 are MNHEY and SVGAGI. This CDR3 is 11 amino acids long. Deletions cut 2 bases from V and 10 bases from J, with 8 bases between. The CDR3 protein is CASSYQGGAFF. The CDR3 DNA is TGTGCCAGCAGTTACCAAGGCGGAGCTTTCTTT.

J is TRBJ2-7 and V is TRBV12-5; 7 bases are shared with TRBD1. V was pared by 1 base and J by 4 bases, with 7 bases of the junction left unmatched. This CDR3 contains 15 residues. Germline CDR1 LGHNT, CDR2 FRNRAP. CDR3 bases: TGTGCTAGTGGTTTGGCCACGACAGGGACATACGAGCAGTACTTC. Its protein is CASGLATTGTYEQYF.

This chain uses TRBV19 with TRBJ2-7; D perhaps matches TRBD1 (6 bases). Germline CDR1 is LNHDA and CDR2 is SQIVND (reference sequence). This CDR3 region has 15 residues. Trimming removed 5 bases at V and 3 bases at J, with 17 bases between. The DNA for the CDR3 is TGTGCCAGTAGTCGAACAGGGACCTTGAACTACGAGCAGTACTTC. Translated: CASSRTGTLNYEQYF.

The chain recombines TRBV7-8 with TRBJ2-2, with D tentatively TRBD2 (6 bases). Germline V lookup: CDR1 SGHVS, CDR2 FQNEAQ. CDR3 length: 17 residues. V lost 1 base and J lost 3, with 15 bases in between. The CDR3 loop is CASSLEEGASYTGELFF. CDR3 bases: TGTGCCAGCAGCTTAGAGGAGGGCGCTAGTTACACCGGGGAGCTGTTTTTT.